This T cell receptor (beta chain) was obtained from a study of T cells in Graves' hyperthyroidism and ophthalmopathy. RNA transcripts provided the source from which TCR beta CDR3 regions were amplified. The HTBI primer set drove a first-round RT-PCR of the TCR CDR3. TCRdb ran MiXCR on the multiplex PCR reads and lists one entry per CDR3 protein. Of fewer than 350,000 distinct CDR3 sequences in the sample, around a sixth are singletons; the top ten hold around a sixth. Germline CDR1 and CDR2: KGHSH and LQKENI. The V end was cut by 1 base, the J end by 2 bases, with 12 bases between. The CDR3 totals 16 residues. Among ophthalmopathy patients, the Clinical Activity Score reached at least 3, the NOSPECS grade reached at least 4, and duration remained under 3 months.

Sequencing was carried out using blood. The receptor's source is a woman aged 40 to 50 with Graves' ophthalmopathy. The gene calls are TRBV18 and TRBJ1-5; the D is unclear. The CDR3 loop is CASSPLPGLGNQPQHF. The CDR3 DNA sequence: TGTGCCAGCTCACCACTTCCGGGCCTCGGCAATCAGCCCCAGCATTTT.